These 12 T cell receptor beta chains were sequenced from one sample in a study of human T cells and chemical hapten exposure. Time point here: pre-sensitization, week 0. Sample treatment: therapeutic diphenylcyclopropenone sensitization with weekly scalp DPC. One entry per CDR3 protein, called by TCRdb with MiXCR from the RACE reads. The sample shows a few hundred thousand distinct CDR3 sequences, 4.5% to 7% of them seen only once. The sample was whole blood, taken in connection with sensitization to the hapten diphenylcyclopropenone (DPC). These receptors were obtained from a woman aged 18-35 years with alopecia areata. Some clones in this sample may be carry-over from other donors' samples.

The table lists this clonotype with many counts. This rearrangement joins TRBV12-3 or TRBV12-4 to TRBJ2-6; no clear D gene. The length of the CDR3 is 15 residues. Trimming took 3 bases from V and 0 from J, leaving 6 bases between them. The CDR3 DNA reads TGTGCCAGCAGTTTTAAGGACTCTGGGGCCAACGTCCTGACTTTC. The encoded protein is CASSFKDSGANVLTF.

This clonotype has a handful of counts. The rearrangement joins TRBV28 to TRBJ2-3; 10 bases line up with TRBD1. V lost 8 bases to trimming and J lost 3 bases; unmatched junction nucleotides: 5. The CDR3 length is 14 residues. Germline-derived CDR1 and CDR2 are MDHEN and SYDVKM. CDR3 sequence: CASGGQGITDTQYF. The CDR3 DNA sequence: TGTGCCAGCGGGGGACAGGGGATTACAGATACGCAGTATTTT.

CDR3 in amino acids: CASSQDGGGVTDTQYF. Written as DNA, the CDR3 is TGTGCCAGCAGCCAAGATGGCGGGGGGGTCACAGATACGCAGTATTTT. The V and J genes are TRBV4-2 and TRBJ2-3; 9 bases are a match to TRBD2. Per the germline V gene, CDR1 is LGHNA and CDR2 is YNFKEQ. CDR3 size: 16 residues. J gave up 2 bases and V 0 bases, and 3 bases lay outside the gene matches.

The chain recombines TRBV6-6 with TRBJ1-1; D is perhaps TRBD1 (6 bases). Germline assignment: CDR1 MNHNY and CDR2 SVGAGI (reference sequence). This CDR3 region has 13 residues. Between the trimmed V and J ends, which lost 7 bases and 3 bases, there was a span of 12 bases. The CDR3 nucleotides read TGTGCCAGCAAAGCCGGACAGTACACTGAAGCTTTCTTT. Translating gives CASKAGQYTEAFF.

This clonotype showed up many times. The chain recombines TRBV7-9 with TRBJ2-5, with D hard to call. Germline V gene sequence: CDR1 SEHNR, CDR2 FQNEAQ (reference sequence). CDR3 length: 12 amino acids. Trimming took 5 bases from V and 3 from J, leaving 7 bases between them. The CDR3, as DNA: TGTGCCAGCAGCCAACCAAAAGAGACCCAGTACTTC. This gives the protein CASSQPKETQYF.

This clonotype was counted ten times or more. This chain connects TRBV29-1 to TRBJ2-7, with a weak D call TRBD1 (6 bases). CDR1 and CDR2 (germline): SQVTM, ANQGSEA. The CDR3 runs to 12 residues. The CDR3 here is CSSRTGSDEQYF. CDR3 coding DNA: TGCAGTTCTCGTACAGGGTCGGACGAGCAGTACTTC.

In this sample, this clonotype turned up a few times. This sequence joins TRBV4-3 and TRBJ1-2; unclear D gene. The germline CDR1 and CDR2 sequences are LGHNA and YSLEER. The germline V and J ends were trimmed by 1 base and 0 bases, with 18 bases remaining between them. The CDR3 loop spans 18 amino acids. The DNA of the CDR3 is TGCGCCAGCAGCCAAGCTTGGACGGGAGACCAGGCTAACTATGGCTACACCTTC. This sequence encodes CASSQAWTGDQANYGYTF.

In its sample, this clonotype was seen many times. This chain connects TRBV29-1 to TRBJ2-7, with no clear D. This CDR3 region has 11 residues. V gave up 4 bases and J gave up 2 bases, with 6 bases separating them. Germline assignment: CDR1 SQVTM and CDR2 ANQGSEA. As DNA, the CDR3 is TGCAGCGTTGGGATGGCCTACGAGCAGTACTTC. Translated, it gives CSVGMAYEQYF.

This clonotype was observed at least ten times. CDR3 nucleotides: TGTGCCAGCAGCTCCCACACTGAAGCTTTCTTT. Its translation is CASSSHTEAFF. The J gene is TRBJ1-1, the V gene TRBV7-9; no clear D. V lost 4 bases and J 3 bases, leaving 3 bases between the germline ends. This CDR3 has 11 residues. Germline values: CDR1 SEHNR, CDR2 FQNEAQ (reference sequence).

The chain employs TRBV3-1 and TRBJ2-2; TRBD2 might be the D (6 bases). With 5 bases removed from V and 7 bases from J, the gap between germline ends came to 17 bases. Germline lookup yields CDR1 LGHDT and CDR2 YNNKEL (reference sequence). CDR3 length equals 15 residues. This CDR3 reads CASSVLEGFGGELFF. Here the CDR3 DNA reads TGTGCCAGCAGCGTTCTGGAGGGGTTCGGCGGGGAGCTGTTTTTT.

The chain employs TRBV3-1 and TRBJ2-2, with 9 bases fitting TRBD1. V trimming: 7 bases; J trimming: 0 bases; junction bases outside the gene matches: 6. Germline assignment: CDR1 LGHDT and CDR2 YNNKEL (reference sequence). This CDR3 is 16 amino acids long. The CDR3 here is CASMGRDRANTGELFF. In DNA form, the CDR3 reads TGTGCCAGCATGGGACGGGACAGGGCGAACACCGGGGAGCTGTTTTTT.

This clonotype was counted at least ten times. The rearrangement uses TRBV9 and TRBJ2-6; D gene ambiguous. The CDR3 is 13 amino acids. V lost 4 bases to trimming and J lost 1 base, with 3 bases between them. Germline loops: CDR1 SGDLS, CDR2 YYNGEE. The CDR3 coding sequence is TGTGCCAGCAGCTCTTCTGGGGCCAACGTCCTGACTTTC. This gives the protein CASSSSGANVLTF.